This T cell receptor (beta chain) was captured by sequencing in a study of regulatory T cells in long-lasting Graves disease (dated by TCRdb to 2020 to 2023). A note on the overall study: In the newly diagnosed Graves' disease group, patients had been taking antithyroid drugs for less than 3 months. Persistent Graves' disease patients were compared with newly diagnosed Graves' disease patients by peripheral blood TCR sequencing and RNA sequencing. The study was registered as a clinical trial and conducted in China. A total of about 33 samples underwent TCR sequencing, from some 13 patients with persistent Graves' disease and some 20 patients with newly diagnosed Graves' disease.

The full study reports these points: Persistent disease showed preferential use of TRBV28, TRBJ1-2 and TRBJ2-5, whereas newly diagnosed disease favored TRBV20-1 and TRBJ2-1. Only the TCR beta chain was sequenced and analyzed. Patients with persistent disease shared more public clonotypes (approximately 2,500) than newly diagnosed patients did (approximately 1,000). Lower TCR Shannon entropy and fewer highly expanded clones were observed in persistent Graves' disease patients than in newly diagnosed patients, which suggested clonal expansion. Peripheral blood alone was examined, since thyroid tissue, which constituted the primary lesion, could not be accessed. As a limitation, the authors acknowledged that the small sample size may reduce accuracy.

Reading the label with the study, this specimen's time point is: newly diagnosed GD, antithyroid drugs for less than 3 months. For both TCR sequencing and RNA sequencing, RNA was extracted from PBMCs in TRIzol. The diagnosis of Graves' disease followed American Thyroid Association guidelines. Recruitment of patients was carried out at an endocrinology department in Xi'an, China. Each patient gave 7.5 to 10 milliliters of peripheral blood, collected in an EDTA anticoagulant tube. Ficoll Paque Plus density gradient separation was used to isolate PBMCs, and no additional T cell sorting was done. RNA quality was checked with an Agilent 2100 Bioanalyzer and agarose gel, and concentration with a NanoDrop 2000. This clonotype was seen at least ten times. Its recognized antigen is unknown. No base-level quality is on record; no much larger clone is a single base apart. The CDR3 contains 15 residues, cysteine and phenylalanine counted. Only the CDR3 DNA is retained, 45 bases long and in frame from the first base. According to the germline V gene (reference sequence), CDR1 reads LNHNV and CDR2 reads YYDKDF. Trimming removed 3 bases from V and 3 bases from J; the gene matches leave 6 bases unexplained.

Library generation was performed with multiplex PCR. Sequencing took place on an Illumina HiSeq 4000. To build TCR beta libraries, CDR3 regions were amplified by Arm-PCR using iRepertoire HTBI primers. Before sequencing, the PCR products underwent gel purification. Regarding the original processing steps: A total of 60 to 80 TRBV and approximately 13 TRBJ segments were identified across samples and were used for gene usage analysis of CDR3 amino acid clonotypes. Filtered high-quality paired reads were merged into contigs using COPE and FqMerger. BLAST was used to align contigs to IMGT TRBV, TRBD and TRBJ reference genes, with CDR3 defined following IMGT. Highly expanded clones were defined as clonotypes with a frequency above 0.1%. Shannon entropy was used to measure repertoire diversity, and the Gini coefficient was used to measure V-J evenness. Public clonotypes were defined as clonotypes shared by more than one individual. TCRdb itself trimmed the public reads at Q25 with fastp, ran MiXCR and retained productive beta chains. Identical CDR3 protein sequences are pooled into one entry, listed with their most common genes and DNA. Here the V and J calls rest on TCRdb's processing, not on the authors' analysis. In all, the sample holds about 470,000 distinct CDR3 sequences, and 14% to 15% of those were seen once. The leading ten clones occupy roughly a sixth of the sample.

This sample was shared with a second study, whose subject was T cells in Graves' hyperthyroidism and ophthalmopathy. As the second paper documents: Graves' hyperthyroidism was defined as stable when no progression to ophthalmopathy occurred over 18 months of follow-up. The hyperthyroidism patients were between 18 and 65 years old and newly diagnosed, with a disease duration of less than 2 months. The study excluded patients with uncontrolled infections, other autoimmune diseases, pregnancy or lactation. Diagnoses relied on clinical symptoms, serum thyroxine and TRAb, thyroid ultrasound and orbital computed tomography. The first round of RT-PCR for the TCR CDR3 was performed with the HTBI primer set and the Qiagen OneStep RT-PCR kit. Blood samples also contained most of the expanded thyroid clonotypes (frequency above 0.001), which suggests that blood repertoires may reflect thyroid immune responses. In cross-validation, a model built on a 13 V-J signature told ophthalmopathy apart from stable hyperthyroidism with 85% to 90% sensitivity and about 81% specificity, and in testing the same model reached 80%/75%. During validation, the model predicted progression to ophthalmopathy a median of approximately six months ahead of onset, with around 71% sensitivity and about 75% specificity. A discovery cohort of approximately 97 patients, roughly 40 with Graves' ophthalmopathy and under 60 with stable Graves' hyperthyroidism, was used to find distinguishing TCR V-J signatures. An independent validation cohort of about 20 hyperthyroidism patients and 17 patients who later progressed to ophthalmopathy tested prospective prediction of ophthalmopathy. The approximately 100 discovery patients were divided at random into training and test sets in a 7:3 ratio. In addition, the study compared T-cell repertoires in thyroid tissue and in blood from about 6 Graves' hyperthyroidism patients. After blood sampling, hyperthyroidism patients were treated with methimazole at a starting dose of 30 mg daily, and ophthalmopathy patients were treated with high-dose intravenous methylprednisolone. Libraries were constructed in a second round of multiplex PCR, after which size selection and purification were carried out. The libraries were sequenced on an Illumina HiSeq2000 using paired-end 100 bp reads. SOAPnuke was used to process the raw data, removing reads that contained adapters or uncalled bases, had a mean Phred below 15, or lacked an exact match to the constant primer or identifier. High-quality paired reads were merged using COPE v1.2.5, and each unique nucleotide sequence was defined as a clonotype. MiTCR v1.1 was used to align the clonotypes against IMGT TRBV, TRBD and TRBJ reference segments. The analysis was restricted to V-J combinations with a frequency above 0.0001, which together covered 99.2% of the repertoires. The TCS score was defined as the ratio of F50 (clonal expansion) to E x V (chaos), calculated using BLOSUM62-based TCRdist between CDR3 peptides within each V-J. Welch's t-statistics and random forest reduced fewer than 550 V-J features to 10 to 15, which were used in a naive Bayes classifier (R e1071). Sample size was not statistically predetermined, and investigators were not blinded to group allocation. The paper describes TCR Vbeta CDR3 sequencing of roughly 130 peripheral blood samples, made up of under 50 ophthalmopathy patients, some 80 hyperthyroidism patients and 17 progressor patients.

The sequencing here drew on peripheral blood mononuclear cells (PBMCs), taken at new diagnosis, from a patient treated with antithyroid drugs. Here the chain combines TRBV15 and TRBJ1-2; 8 of the junction bases match TRBD1. The receptor was isolated from a woman aged 25 to 45 with Graves disease. Donor details come from another sample of the same person, matched by shared clones. The DNA sequence is given as TGTGCCACCAGCAGTGACAGGGGAAGGGACTATGGCTACACCTTC. It encodes CATSSDRGRDYGYTF.